The following is a T cell receptor beta chain sequence with its context. Its antigen is not yet known. Base qualities were left out, and no much larger clone turns up one base away. The CDR3 contains 15 residues, cysteine and phenylalanine counted. Solely the CDR3 DNA is kept, with 45 bases framed from the first base. Trimming accounts for 3 bases at V and 1 base at J, while the number of junction bases matched to no gene is 3. As encoded in the germline V gene (reference sequence), CDR1 is DFQATT while CDR2 is SNEGSKA. Library prep was done by 5' RACE. Data came from an Illumina HiSeq 2000. Template switching added a universal primer binding site, and the final cDNA carried a unique molecular identifier that allowed TCR cDNA molecules to be counted accurately. Specific primers in the conserved constant-segment region were used to synthesize first-strand cDNA for the TCR alpha and beta chains. To control for contamination, every cDNA library carried two barcodes: a SMART-Mk sample barcode plus Illumina barcodes. TruSeq adapter sequences, together with Illumina sample barcodes, were added in two successive PCR steps. The Illumina HiSeq platform was used with custom primers to sequence TCR alpha and beta cDNA libraries. On the study's bioinformatics: MiGEC was used to process raw reads and extract unique molecular identifiers, and MiXCR was used to find CDR3 positions. Recombination models were inferred per individual with the repgenHMM and IGoR tools using an EM algorithm. Shared clonotypes were analyzed with the tcR package in R, and sharing was normalized by the product of cloneset sizes. To study raw recombination free of thymic and clonal selection effects, out-of-frame nonproductive sequences were analyzed. The public reads were run again by TCRdb, first through fastp at Q25 and then through MiXCR, and only productive beta chains were kept. Entries that share a CDR3 protein sequence are merged under the most common genes and DNA. The V and J calls were determined by TCRdb, not by the authors. Within this sample are roughly 750,000 distinct CDR3 sequences, with 21% of them counted one time only. The top ten clones comprise approximately 4.3% of the sample.

These data are taken from a study of identical twins (TCRdb year 2016). Study-wide context: To test whether fetal clonotypes persist, this study deep-sequenced TCR alpha and beta repertoires from monozygotic twins, from unrelated adults of various ages, and from cord blood. To rule out contamination, the twin experiments were replicated at different times with different library preparation protocols.

Only healthy Caucasian donors were included. The twin cohort comprised three pairs of female monozygotic twins, all aged roughly 18 to 30 years. Peripheral blood mononuclear cells were used as the source from which RNA for TCR libraries was isolated. Points the paper makes about the study in general: Compared with coincidental sharing between unrelated individuals, an excess of low generation-probability sequences was observed among out-of-frame TCR alpha sequences shared between twins. In beta out-of-frame sequences, excess twin sharing was weaker, because having fewer shared sequences lowered the signal-to-noise ratio. In monozygotic twins, recombination models systematically underestimated out-of-frame TCR alpha sharing, but the models matched the sharing seen between unrelated individuals. Zero-insertion analyses could be partly confounded by invariant T cells such as MAIT and iNKT, although diverse VJ usage argued against such confounding for most clonotypes. Abundant cord blood beta clonotypes carried fewer insertions; young adult naive repertoires showed a weaker similar trend, while memory repertoires showed none. Because the same donors could not be followed over many years, the conclusions depended on cross-sectional statistical analysis.

The sample was also reused in another study, on T cells expressing NK-cell markers. According to the second study: TCR beta-chain repertoires were profiled in sorted CD3+CD56+NKG2C+, CD3+CD56+NKG2C- and CD3+CD56-NKG2C+ T-cell subsets from eight donors. Among the eight sequenced donors, only one was HCMV-seronegative, while the other seven were HCMV-seropositive. In several experiments an anti-gammadeltaTCR antibody was added to restrict sorting to alphabetaTCR-expressing T cells. In six donors, the dominant CD3+CD56+NKG2C+ clonotypes ranked among the top 10 CD8+ clonotypes, making up about 1.0-7.0% of CD8+ T cells. Those dominant clonotypes were again the most abundant among CD3+CD56-NKG2C+ cells in a few donors, at about 28.3-60.1%. It remained unclear whether the expanded NKG2C-expressing T cell clones were specific for HCMV antigens. All eight donors whose samples were sequenced were randomly selected healthy volunteers, three of them men and five women. HCMV-specific IgG was detected in serum with a commercial ELISA kit to determine HCMV serostatus. For five or six donors, unsorted PBMC were also used to sequence bulk peripheral blood T-cell repertoires. MIGEC handled demultiplexing of the reads and grouping by UMI, while MiTCR was used to assemble and quantify clonotypes. To exclude erroneous sequences, any TCR cDNA sequence not supported by at least two reads was discarded. The tcR package was used for downstream repertoire analysis, with clonotypes matched between fractions based on CDR3 nucleotide sequence plus V segment. Antigen specificity was annotated against VDJdb with VDJmatch, allowing one amino acid substitution in CDR3.

The chain is assembled from TRBV20-1 and TRBJ2-2, with TRBD2 matching 9 junction bases. The sequence came from a woman aged 18-29 years in good health. What was sequenced was PBMCs. CDR3 loop: CSASRSGRNTGELFF. The nucleotide sequence is TGCAGTGCTAGCCGTAGCGGGAGGAACACCGGGGAGCTGTTTTTT.